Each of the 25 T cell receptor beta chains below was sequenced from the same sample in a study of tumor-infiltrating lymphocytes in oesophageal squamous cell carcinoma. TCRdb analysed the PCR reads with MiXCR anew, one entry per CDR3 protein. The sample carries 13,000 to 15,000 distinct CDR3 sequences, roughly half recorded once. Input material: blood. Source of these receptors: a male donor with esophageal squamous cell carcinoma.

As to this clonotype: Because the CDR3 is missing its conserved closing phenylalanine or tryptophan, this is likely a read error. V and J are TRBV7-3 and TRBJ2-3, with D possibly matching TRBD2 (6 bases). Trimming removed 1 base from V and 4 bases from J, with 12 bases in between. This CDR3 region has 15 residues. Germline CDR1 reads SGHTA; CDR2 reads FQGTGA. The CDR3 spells CASSLSGPGADTQYI. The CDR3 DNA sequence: TGTGCCAGCAGCTTAAGTGGCCCGGGGGCAGATACGCAGTATATT.

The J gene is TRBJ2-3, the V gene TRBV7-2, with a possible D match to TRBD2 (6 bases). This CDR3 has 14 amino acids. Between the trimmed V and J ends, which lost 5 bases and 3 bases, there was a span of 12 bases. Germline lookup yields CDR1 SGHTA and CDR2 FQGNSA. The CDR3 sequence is CASSERERTDTQYF. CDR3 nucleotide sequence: TGTGCCAGCAGCGAACGGGAGCGGACAGATACGCAGTATTTT.

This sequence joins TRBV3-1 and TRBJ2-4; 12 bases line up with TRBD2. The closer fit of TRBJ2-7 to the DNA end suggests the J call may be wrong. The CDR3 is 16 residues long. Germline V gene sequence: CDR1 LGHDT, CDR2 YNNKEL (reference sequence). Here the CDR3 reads CASSLRTSGASYEQYF. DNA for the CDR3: TGTGCCAGCAGCCTAAGGACTAGCGGGGCGTCCTACGAGCAGTACTTC.

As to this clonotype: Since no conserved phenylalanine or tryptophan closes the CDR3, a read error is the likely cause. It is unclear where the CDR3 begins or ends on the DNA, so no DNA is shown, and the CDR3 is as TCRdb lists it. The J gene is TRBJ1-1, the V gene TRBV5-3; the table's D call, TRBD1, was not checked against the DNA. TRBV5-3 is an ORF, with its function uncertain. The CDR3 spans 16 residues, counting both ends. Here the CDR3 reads CASTHHGGGIRSILAQ.

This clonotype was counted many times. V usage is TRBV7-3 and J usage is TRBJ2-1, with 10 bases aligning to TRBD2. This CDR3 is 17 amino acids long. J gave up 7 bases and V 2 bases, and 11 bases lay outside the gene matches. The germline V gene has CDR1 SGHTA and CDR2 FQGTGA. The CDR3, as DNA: TGTGCCAGCAGCTTAGGAGCGGGAGGGAAAATTATGAATGAGCAGTTCTTC. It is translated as CASSLGAGGKIMNEQFF.

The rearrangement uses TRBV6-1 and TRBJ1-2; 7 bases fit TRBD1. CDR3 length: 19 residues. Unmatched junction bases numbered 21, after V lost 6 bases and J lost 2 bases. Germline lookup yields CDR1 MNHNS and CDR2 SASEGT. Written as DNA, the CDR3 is TGTGCCAGCAGACTAAAGAAGGGGGCGCTGAATTATGGGAACTATGGCTACACCTTC. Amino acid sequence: CASRLKKGALNYGNYGYTF.

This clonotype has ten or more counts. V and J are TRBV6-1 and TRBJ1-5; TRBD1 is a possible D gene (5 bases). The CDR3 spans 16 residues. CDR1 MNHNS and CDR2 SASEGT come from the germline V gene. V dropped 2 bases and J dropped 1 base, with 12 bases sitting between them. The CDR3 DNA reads TGTGCCAGCAGTGAAATTTCAGGGTTGAGCAATCAGCCCCAGCATTTT. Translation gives CASSEISGLSNQPQHF.

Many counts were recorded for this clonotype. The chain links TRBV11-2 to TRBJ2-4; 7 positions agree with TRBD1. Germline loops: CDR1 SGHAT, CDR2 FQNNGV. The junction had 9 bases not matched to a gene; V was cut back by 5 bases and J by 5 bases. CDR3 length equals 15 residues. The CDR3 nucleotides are TGTGCCAGCAGCCTTAGTTCAGGGGGTCAAAACATTCAGTACTTC. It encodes CASSLSSGGQNIQYF.

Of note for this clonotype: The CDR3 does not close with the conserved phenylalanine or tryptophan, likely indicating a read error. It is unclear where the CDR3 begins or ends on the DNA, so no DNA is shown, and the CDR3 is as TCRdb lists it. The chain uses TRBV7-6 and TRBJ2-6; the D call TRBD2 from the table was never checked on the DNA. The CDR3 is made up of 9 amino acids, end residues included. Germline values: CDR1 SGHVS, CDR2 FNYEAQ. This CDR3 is CASSRNSGS.

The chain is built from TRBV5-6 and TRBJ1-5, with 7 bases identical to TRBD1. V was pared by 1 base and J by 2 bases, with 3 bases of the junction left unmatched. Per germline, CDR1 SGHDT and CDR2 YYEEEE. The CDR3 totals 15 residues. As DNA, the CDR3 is TGTGCCAGCAGCTTGAATGACAGGGGCAATCAGCCCCAGCATTTT. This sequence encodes CASSLNDRGNQPQHF. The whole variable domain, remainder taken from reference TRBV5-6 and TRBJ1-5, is DAGVTQSPTHLIKTRGQQVTLRCSPKSGHDTVSWYQQALGQGPQFIFQYYEEEERQRGNFPDRFSGHQFPNYSSELNVNALLLGDSALYLCASSLNDRGNQPQHFGDGTRLSIL.

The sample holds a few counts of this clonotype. The CDR3 region is CASSLGRSYNEQFF. CDR3 nucleotides: TGTGCCAGCAGCTTAGGGCGAAGCTACAATGAGCAGTTCTTC. This sequence joins TRBV7-6 and TRBJ2-7; no definite D call. The J call may not be correct, given that the DNA end is closer to TRBJ2-1. From germline, CDR1 is SGHVS and CDR2 FNYEAQ. The CDR3 runs 14 residues.

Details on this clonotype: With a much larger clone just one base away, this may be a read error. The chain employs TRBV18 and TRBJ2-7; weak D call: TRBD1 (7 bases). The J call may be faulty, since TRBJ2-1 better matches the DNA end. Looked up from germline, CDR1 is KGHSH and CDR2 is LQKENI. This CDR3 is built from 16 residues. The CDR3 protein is CASSPSLSGGTYEQFF. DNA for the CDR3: TGTGCCAGCTCACCAAGTCTCTCAGGGGGGACCTACGAGCAGTTCTTC.

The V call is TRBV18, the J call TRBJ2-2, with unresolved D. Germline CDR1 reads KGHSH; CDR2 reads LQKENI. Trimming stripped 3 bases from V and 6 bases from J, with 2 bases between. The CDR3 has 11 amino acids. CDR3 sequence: CASSPPGELFF. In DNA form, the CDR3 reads TGTGCCAGCTCACCCCCCGGGGAGCTGTTTTTT.

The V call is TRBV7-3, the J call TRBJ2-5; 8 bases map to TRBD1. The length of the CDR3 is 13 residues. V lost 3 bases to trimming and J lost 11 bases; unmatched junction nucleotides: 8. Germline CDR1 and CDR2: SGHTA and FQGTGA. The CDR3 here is CASSFSGGELQYF. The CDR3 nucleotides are TGTGCCAGCAGCTTTTCAGGGGGCGAGCTACAGTACTTC.

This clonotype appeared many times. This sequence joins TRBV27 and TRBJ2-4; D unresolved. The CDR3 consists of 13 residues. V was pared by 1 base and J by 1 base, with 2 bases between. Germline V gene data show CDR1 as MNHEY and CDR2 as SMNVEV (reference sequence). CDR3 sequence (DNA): TGTGCCAGCAGTTTATTTGCCAAAAACATTCAGTACTTC. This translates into CASSLFAKNIQYF.

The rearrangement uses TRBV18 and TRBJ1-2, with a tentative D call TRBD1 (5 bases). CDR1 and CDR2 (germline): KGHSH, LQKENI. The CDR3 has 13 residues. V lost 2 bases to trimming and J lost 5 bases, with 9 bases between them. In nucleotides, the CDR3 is TGTGCCAGCTCACCAGGGGGGGAATATGGCTACACCTTC. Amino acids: CASSPGGEYGYTF.

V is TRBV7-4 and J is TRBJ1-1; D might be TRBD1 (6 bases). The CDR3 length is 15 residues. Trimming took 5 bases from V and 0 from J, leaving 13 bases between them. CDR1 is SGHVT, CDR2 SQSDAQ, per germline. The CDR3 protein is CASSHTGGLNTEAFF. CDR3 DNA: TGTGCCAGCAGCCACACCGGGGGGCTGAACACTGAAGCTTTCTTT.

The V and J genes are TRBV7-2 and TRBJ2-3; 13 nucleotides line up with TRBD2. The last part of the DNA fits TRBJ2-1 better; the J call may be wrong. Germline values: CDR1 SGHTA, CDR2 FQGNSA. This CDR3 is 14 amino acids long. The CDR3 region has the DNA TGTGCCAGCAGCTCACTAGCGGGAGGGTCTGGGCAGTTCTTC. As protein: CASSSLAGGSGQFF.

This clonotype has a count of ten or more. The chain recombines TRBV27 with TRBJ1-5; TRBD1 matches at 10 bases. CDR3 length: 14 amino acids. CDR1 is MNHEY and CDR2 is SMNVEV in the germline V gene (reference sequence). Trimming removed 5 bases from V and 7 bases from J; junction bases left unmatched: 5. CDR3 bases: TGTGCCAGCAGTCGACAGGGGGCGAGGCAGCCCCAGCATTTT. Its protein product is CASSRQGARQPQHF.

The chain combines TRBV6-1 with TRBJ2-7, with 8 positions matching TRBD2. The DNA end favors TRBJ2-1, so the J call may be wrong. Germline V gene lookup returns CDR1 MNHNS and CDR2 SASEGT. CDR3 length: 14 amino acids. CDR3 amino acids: CASSPGVAGYEQFF. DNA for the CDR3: TGTGCCAGCAGCCCCGGGGTAGCGGGATACGAGCAGTTCTTC.

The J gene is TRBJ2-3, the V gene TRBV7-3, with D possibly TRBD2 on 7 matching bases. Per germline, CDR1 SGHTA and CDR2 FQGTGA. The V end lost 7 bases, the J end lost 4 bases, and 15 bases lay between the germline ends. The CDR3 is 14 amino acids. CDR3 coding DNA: TGTGCCAGCACCCTAGGGGGGGGCTCAGATACGCAGTATTTT. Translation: CASTLGGGSDTQYF.

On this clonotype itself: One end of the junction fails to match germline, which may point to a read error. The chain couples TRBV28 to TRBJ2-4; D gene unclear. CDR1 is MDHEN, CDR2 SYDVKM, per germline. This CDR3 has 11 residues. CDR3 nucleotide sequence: TGTGCCAGCAGTTTTAAATCGTCAACGGACTTC. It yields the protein CASSFKSSTDF.

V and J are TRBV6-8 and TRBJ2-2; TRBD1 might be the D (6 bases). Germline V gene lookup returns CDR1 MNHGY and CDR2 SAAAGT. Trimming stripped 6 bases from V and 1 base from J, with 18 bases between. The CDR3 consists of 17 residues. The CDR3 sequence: CASRKPQGWENTGELFF. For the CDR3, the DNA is TGTGCCAGCAGAAAACCACAGGGTTGGGAGAACACCGGGGAGCTGTTTTTT.

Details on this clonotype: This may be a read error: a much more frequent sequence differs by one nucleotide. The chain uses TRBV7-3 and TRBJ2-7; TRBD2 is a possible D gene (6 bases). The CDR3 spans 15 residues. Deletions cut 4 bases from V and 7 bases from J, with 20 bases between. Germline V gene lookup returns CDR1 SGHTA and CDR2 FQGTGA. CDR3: CASSSGRDLHNEQYF. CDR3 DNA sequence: TGTGCCAGCAGCTCCGGGCGGGACCTACACAATGAGCAGTACTTC.

The CDR3 sequence: CASSSGTSGVNEQFF. CDR3 nucleotides: TGTGCCAGCAGCTCCGGGACTAGCGGCGTCAATGAGCAGTTCTTC. The rearrangement links TRBV7-3 to TRBJ2-5; 11 bases are a match to TRBD2. The J call may not be correct, given that the DNA end is closer to TRBJ2-1. CDR3 length: 15 amino acids. Germline CDR1 and CDR2: SGHTA and FQGTGA.